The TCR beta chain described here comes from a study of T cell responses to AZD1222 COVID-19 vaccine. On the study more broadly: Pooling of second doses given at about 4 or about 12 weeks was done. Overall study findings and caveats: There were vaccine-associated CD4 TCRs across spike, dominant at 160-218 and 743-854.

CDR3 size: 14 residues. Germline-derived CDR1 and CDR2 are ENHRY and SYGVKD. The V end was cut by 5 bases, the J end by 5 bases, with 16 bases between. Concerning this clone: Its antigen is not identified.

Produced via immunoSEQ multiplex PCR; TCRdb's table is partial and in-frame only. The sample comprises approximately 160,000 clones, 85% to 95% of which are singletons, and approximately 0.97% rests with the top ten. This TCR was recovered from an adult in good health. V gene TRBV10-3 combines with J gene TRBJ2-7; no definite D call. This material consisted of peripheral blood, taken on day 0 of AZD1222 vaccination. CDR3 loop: CAISLTLPIHEQYF. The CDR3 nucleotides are TGTGCCATCAGTCTGACTTTGCCTATTCACGAGCAGTACTTC.